These 23 T cell receptor beta chains were sequenced from one sample in a study of blood T cells in healthy people across ages. A second PCR of 7 to 11 cycles used a sample-barcoded 5' primer and a J-beta primer mix. MiXCR, run by TCRdb on the 5' RACE reads, gives a single entry per CDR3 protein. This table holds 850,000 to 1,100,000 distinct CDR3 sequences, around two fifths found once. What was sequenced was blood. All receptors derive from a man younger than 35 in good health.

The chain joins TRBV28 to TRBJ1-1; 9 nucleotides agree with TRBD1. The germline CDR1 and CDR2 sequences are MDHEN and SYDVKM. Unmatched junction bases numbered 12, after V lost 8 bases and J lost 2 bases. This CDR3 is 16 amino acids long. The DNA of the CDR3 is TGTGCCAGCCTAACCAACAGGGGGCCTTCAAACACTGAAGCTTTCTTT. This encodes CASLTNRGPSNTEAFF.

This clonotype has only a few counts. The chain couples TRBV29-1 to TRBJ1-1, with 7 bases fitting TRBD1. This CDR3 is 13 amino acids long. Germline CDR1 and CDR2: SQVTM and ANQGSEA. The J segment lost 5 bases and the V segment lost 5 bases, leaving 8 bases of the junction unmatched. CDR3 sequence: CSVQGGWKTEAFF. The CDR3 DNA reads as TGCAGCGTTCAAGGGGGCTGGAAAACTGAAGCTTTCTTT.

This clonotype has a handful of counts. V and J are TRBV12-3 or TRBV12-4 and TRBJ2-3, with 9 bases aligning to TRBD2. V lost 7 bases, J lost 4 bases, and 9 bases stayed unmatched. This CDR3 is 15 amino acids long. CDR3 in DNA: TGTGCCAGCACCAATAGCGGGGGAAAGTCAGATACGCAGTATTTT. Translating gives CASTNSGGKSDTQYF.

This clonotype was found a few times. The chain carries TRBV5-1 and TRBJ1-5, with a weak D call TRBD1 (6 bases). Trimming took 4 bases from V and 6 from J, leaving 14 bases between them. In germline, CDR1 is SGHRS, CDR2 YFSETQ. The CDR3 has 14 amino acids. The CDR3 loop is CASSPDRRGQPQHF. CDR3 nucleotide sequence: TGCGCCAGCAGCCCGGACAGAAGGGGTCAGCCCCAGCATTTT.

V usage is TRBV11-2 and J usage is TRBJ2-1, with D possibly being TRBD2 (7 bases). Germline-derived CDR1 and CDR2 are SGHAT and FQNNGV. The CDR3 has 17 amino acids. The V gene lost 2 bases and the J gene lost 0 bases, with 14 bases spanning the gap. DNA for the CDR3: TGTGCCAGCAGCTTACCCGGCGGGGGCGGCTCCTACAATGAGCAGTTCTTC. Amino acids: CASSLPGGGGSYNEQFF.

Concerning this clonotype: The CDR3 does not end in the conserved phenylalanine or tryptophan, so this is likely a read error. The chain is built from TRBV29-1 and TRBJ1-2, with unresolved D. This CDR3 region has 12 residues. The V and J ends lost 4 bases and 8 bases respectively, with 14 bases between them. Germline assignment: CDR1 SQVTM and CDR2 ANQGSEA. CDR3 sequence: CSVGGSWRGYTL. The CDR3 DNA reads as TGCAGCGTTGGAGGCTCTTGGAGGGGCTACACCCTC.

The chain carries TRBV20-1 and TRBJ1-2; D not resolved. This CDR3 contains 13 residues. Trimming removed 7 bases from V and 4 bases from J, with 16 bases in between. CDR1 and CDR2 (germline): DFQATT, SNEGSKA (reference sequence). This chain's CDR3 is CSVETDLSYGYTF. The CDR3 DNA reads TGCAGTGTTGAGACGGACCTAAGCTATGGCTACACCTTC.

The chain couples TRBV9 to TRBJ1-4; perhaps TRBD1 as D (6 bases). Trimming took 4 bases from V and 5 from J, leaving 15 bases between them. CDR3 length: 15 residues. Germline V gene sequence: CDR1 SGDLS, CDR2 YYNGEE. CDR3 loop: CASSPLGGPNEKLFF. CDR3 bases: TGTGCCAGCAGCCCCCTTGGGGGGCCGAATGAAAAACTGTTTTTT. Supplemented by reference TRBV9 and TRBJ1-4, the full variable domain reads DSGVTQTPKHLITATGQRVTLRCSPRSGDLSVYWYQQSLDQGLQFLIQYYNGEERAKGNILERFSAQQFPDLHSELNLSSLELGDSALYFCASSPLGGPNEKLFFGSGTQLSVL.

The chain couples TRBV12-3 or TRBV12-4 to TRBJ1-4, with unresolved D. Trimming shortened V by 7 bases and J by 5 bases, and 14 bases separated the two germline ends. This CDR3 is built from 14 residues. For the CDR3, the DNA is TGTGCCAGCACCACGGACGGGAGGAATGAAAAACTGTTTTTT. Its protein product is CASTTDGRNEKLFF.

This clonotype was counted only a few times. The CDR3 DNA reads as TGCAGCGTCATACTGACAGGGTCGGATGAAAAACTGTTTTTT. This codes for CSVILTGSDEKLFF. The V gene is TRBV29-1, the J gene TRBJ1-4, with 7 positions matching TRBD1. The CDR3 length is 14 residues. The J segment lost 6 bases and the V segment lost 6 bases, leaving 10 bases of the junction unmatched. Germline CDR1 reads SQVTM; CDR2 reads ANQGSEA. The variable domain in full, with the rest retrieved from reference TRBV29-1 and TRBJ1-4, is SAVISQKPSRDICQRGTSLTIQCQVDSQVTMMFWYRQQPGQSLTLIATANQGSEATYESGFVIDKFPISRPNLTFSTLTVSNMSPEDSSIYLCSVILTGSDEKLFFGSGTQLSVL.

The chain carries TRBV6-2 or TRBV6-3 and TRBJ2-5; tentative D call: TRBD2 (5 bases). The J call may not be correct, given that the DNA end is closer to TRBJ2-7. Germline V CDR1 and CDR2: MNHEY, SVGEGT. The CDR3 is 13 amino acids. The CDR3, as DNA: TGTGCCAGCAGTTACTGGCGGGCGGGCGAGCAGTACTTC. This translates into CASSYWRAGEQYF.

V is TRBV27 and J is TRBJ1-2; D is ambiguous. The CDR3 extends over 13 amino acids. Per germline, CDR1 MNHEY and CDR2 SMNVEV (reference sequence). V was cut by 2 bases and J by 7 bases, with 11 bases left in between. CDR3 bases: TGTGCCAGCAGTTTAGTGGTTGGTGGTGGCTACACCTTC. Translated, it gives CASSLVVGGGYTF.

The chain links TRBV29-1 to TRBJ1-5, with D tentatively TRBD1 (5 bases). V shed 7 bases and J shed 6 bases, with 13 bases lying between them. This CDR3 is 12 amino acids long. Germline CDR1 is SQVTM and CDR2 is ANQGSEA. The CDR3 DNA reads as TGCAGCGCTCCCCCGGGACGTCAGCCCCAGCATTTT. As protein: CSAPPGRQPQHF.

The chain is built from TRBV4-2 and TRBJ1-1; D not certain. The germline gives CDR1 LGHNA, CDR2 YNFKEQ. The CDR3 consists of 15 residues. The V end lost 2 bases, the J end lost 1 base, and 11 bases lay between the germline ends. In DNA form, the CDR3 reads TGTGCCAGCAGCCAAAATGGCGCAGAGAACACTGAAGCTTTCTTT. It codes for CASSQNGAENTEAFF.

J is TRBJ2-2 and V is TRBV20-1, with a weak D call TRBD1 (6 bases). This CDR3 has 14 residues. Trimming pared 6 bases from V and 0 bases from J, leaving 11 bases between. Germline V lookup: CDR1 DFQATT, CDR2 SNEGSKA (reference sequence). The CDR3 region is CSAKTGTNTGELFF. The CDR3 nucleotides are TGCAGTGCCAAAACAGGGACGAACACCGGGGAGCTGTTTTTT.

This clonotype was recorded a few times. The V call is TRBV20-1, the J call TRBJ2-1; no firm D call. This CDR3 is built from 14 residues. V was cut by 1 base and J by 6 bases, with 13 bases left in between. Per germline, CDR1 DFQATT and CDR2 SNEGSKA (reference sequence). As DNA, the CDR3 is TGCAGTGCTAGAGGCCCCGGCGAGATCAATGAGCAGTTCTTC. It specifies CSARGPGEINEQFF.

This chain uses TRBV4-1 with TRBJ1-5, with D possibly TRBD1 on 6 matching bases. The V end lost 2 bases, the J end lost 7 bases, and 24 bases lay between the germline ends. The CDR3 totals 18 residues. Germline V gives CDR1 MGHRA, CDR2 YSYEKL. CDR3 in amino acids: CASSQRTLRGASGQPQHF. Written as DNA, the CDR3 is TGCGCCAGCAGCCAAAGGACCCTACGGGGGGCTTCTGGGCAGCCCCAGCATTTT.

This clonotype appeared a few times. V is TRBV9 and J is TRBJ2-3; D is unclear. This CDR3 has 14 amino acids. V gave up 0 bases and J gave up 6 bases, with 11 bases separating them. CDR1 and CDR2 (germline): SGDLS, YYNGEE. The DNA of the CDR3 is TGTGCCAGCAGCGTAGCTTCCAATTCGGATACGCAGTATTTT. Residues: CASSVASNSDTQYF.

In the case of this clonotype: A much larger clone lies one base from this, so it may be a read error. The rearrangement joins TRBV6-6 to TRBJ2-3; D is undetermined. The CDR3 totals 14 residues. CDR1 and CDR2 from the germline V gene are MNHNY and SVGAGI (reference sequence). In nucleotides, the CDR3 is TGTACCAGCAGTTACGGGTCCAGCACAGATACGCAGTATTTT. This sequence encodes CTSSYGSSTDTQYF.

About this clonotype itself: Relative to the germline gene, one junction end is altered; a read error may explain this. The J gene is TRBJ2-6, the V gene TRBV9; tentatively, D is TRBD1 (5 bases). Germline V gives CDR1 SGDLS, CDR2 YYNGEE. This CDR3 contains 17 residues. In DNA form, the CDR3 reads TGTGCCAGCAGCGTTAACAGAGACAGCTCTGGGGCCGACGTCCTGACTTTC. Translated, it gives CASSVNRDSSGADVLTF.

V and J are TRBV3-1 and TRBJ1-2; TRBD1 matches at 9 bases. The CDR3 has 16 amino acids. Unmatched junction bases numbered 8, after V lost 2 bases and J lost 4 bases. In germline, CDR1 is LGHDT, CDR2 YNNKEL (reference sequence). CDR3 in DNA: TGTGCCAGCAGCCAAACCGACAGGACAGGGGTCTATGGCTACACCTTC. This gives the protein CASSQTDRTGVYGYTF.

The chain links TRBV7-2 to TRBJ1-2; D call uncertain. Germline CDR1 is SGHTA and CDR2 is FQGNSA. The V gene lost 5 bases and the J gene lost 8 bases, with 18 bases spanning the gap. The CDR3 has 14 residues. For the CDR3, the DNA is TGTGCCAGCAGCCCACAGACGGTGATTGTAGGCTACACCTTC. Its protein is CASSPQTVIVGYTF. The variable domain in full, with the rest retrieved from reference TRBV7-2 and TRBJ1-2, is GAGVSQSPSNKVTEKGKDVELRCDPISGHTALYWYRQSLGQGLEFLIYFQGNSAPDKSGLPSDRFSAERTGGSVSTLTIQRTQQEDSAVYLCASSPQTVIVGYTFGSGTRLTVV.

This clonotype was observed at least ten times. The genes are TRBV7-2 and TRBJ2-5; no definite D call. V lost 1 base and J lost 2, with 5 bases in between. CDR1 and CDR2 (germline): SGHTA, FQGNSA. The CDR3 sequence is 13 residues long. The CDR3 loop is CASSLGFQETQYF. Written as DNA, the CDR3 is TGTGCCAGCAGCTTAGGGTTTCAAGAGACCCAGTACTTC.